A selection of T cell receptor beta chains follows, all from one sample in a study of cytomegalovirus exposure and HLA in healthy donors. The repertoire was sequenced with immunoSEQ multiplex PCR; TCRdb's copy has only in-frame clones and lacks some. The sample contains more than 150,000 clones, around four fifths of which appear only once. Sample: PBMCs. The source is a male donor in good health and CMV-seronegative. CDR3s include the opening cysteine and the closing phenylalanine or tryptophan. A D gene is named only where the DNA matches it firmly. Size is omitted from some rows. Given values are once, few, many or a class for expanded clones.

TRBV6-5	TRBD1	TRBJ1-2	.	CASGRDSYGYTF	TGTGCCAGCGGCCGGGACAGTTATGGCTACACCTTC
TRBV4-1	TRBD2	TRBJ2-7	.	CASSQVVGEGYEQYF	TGCGCCAGCAGCCAAGTCGTGGGGGAGGGCTACGAGCAGTACTTC
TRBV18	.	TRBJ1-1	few	CASSLGPGSNTEAFF	TGTGCCAGCTCACTGGGTCCAGGATCGAACACTGAAGCTTTCTTT
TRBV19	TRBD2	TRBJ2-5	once	CASSLGTSMRETQYF	TGTGCCAGTAGTCTCGGGACTAGCATGAGGGAGACCCAGTACTTC
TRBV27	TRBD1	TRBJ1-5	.	CASRDRENQPQHF	TGTGCCAGCCGGGACAGGGAAAATCAGCCCCAGCATTTT
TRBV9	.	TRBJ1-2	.	CASSVAFGEDGYTF	TGTGCCAGCAGCGTAGCTTTTGGGGAGGATGGCTACACCTTC
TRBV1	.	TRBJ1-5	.	CTSSQERDRGLLGRRQPQHF	TGCACCAGCAGCCAAGAGAGGGACAGGGGGCTACTAGGCCGGAGGCAGCCCCAGCATTTT
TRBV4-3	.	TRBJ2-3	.	CASSQTRGTDTQYF	TGCGCCAGCAGCCAAACTCGGGGGACAGATACGCAGTATTTT
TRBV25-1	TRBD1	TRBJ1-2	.	CASSEGYRDRSYGYTF	TGTGCCAGCAGTGAAGGGTACCGGGACAGGTCCTATGGCTACACCTTC
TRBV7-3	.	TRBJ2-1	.	CASSLSLASSYNEQFF	TGTGCCAGCAGCTTAAGCCTAGCCTCCTCCTACAATGAGCAGTTCTTC
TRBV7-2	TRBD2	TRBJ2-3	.	CASSPRASGGNTQYF	TGTGCCAGCAGCCCACGGGCTAGCGGGGGCAATACGCAGTATTTT
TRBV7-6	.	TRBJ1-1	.	CASSLQGGMNTEAFF	TGTGCCAGCAGCTTACAGGGAGGGATGAACACTGAAGCTTTCTTT
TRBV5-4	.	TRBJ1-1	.	CASHRGANTEAFF	TGTGCCAGTCACCGGGGGGCGAACACTGAAGCTTTCTTT
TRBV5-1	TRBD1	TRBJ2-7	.	CASSWTGTGGPYF	TGCGCCAGCAGCTGGACCGGGACAGGGGGCCCGTACTTC
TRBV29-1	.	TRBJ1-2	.	CSVEDSVEHNYGYTF	TGCAGCGTTGAAGATTCGGTAGAGCACAACTATGGCTACACCTTC
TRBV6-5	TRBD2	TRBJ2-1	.	CASRRGLAGNEQFF	TGTGCCAGCAGACGCGGACTAGCGGGCAATGAGCAGTTCTTC
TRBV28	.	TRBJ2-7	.	CASHDRSNSYEQYF	TGTGCCAGTCATGACAGGTCCAACTCCTACGAGCAGTACTTC
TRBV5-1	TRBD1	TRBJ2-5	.	CASSSGQGQETQYF	TGCGCCAGCAGCTCGGGACAGGGTCAAGAGACCCAGTACTTC
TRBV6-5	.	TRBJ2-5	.	CASSEMRFQETQYF	TGTGCCAGCAGTGAGATGAGATTCCAAGAGACCCAGTACTTC
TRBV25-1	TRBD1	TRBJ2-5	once	CASSEYGTGGLKTQYF	TGTGCCAGCAGTGAATACGGGACAGGGGGCTTAAAGACCCAGTACTTC
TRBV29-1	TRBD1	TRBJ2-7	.	CSVSPGQSYEQYF	TGCAGCGTTTCCCCGGGACAGTCCTACGAGCAGTACTTC
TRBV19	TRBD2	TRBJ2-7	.	CASSLQGLATYEQYF	TGTGCCAGTAGCCTTCAGGGACTAGCTACCTACGAGCAGTACTTC
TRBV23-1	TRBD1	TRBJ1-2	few	CASSQHPGTAFFYGYTF	TGCGCCAGCAGTCAACACCCGGGGACAGCATTTTTCTATGGCTACACCTTC
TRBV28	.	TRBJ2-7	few	CASSSPRLGGEQYF	TGTGCCAGCAGTTCACCCCGACTAGGCGGCGAGCAGTACTTC
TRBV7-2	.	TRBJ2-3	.	CASSYRLADTQYF	TGTGCCAGCAGCTACCGACTGGCAGATACGCAGTATTTT
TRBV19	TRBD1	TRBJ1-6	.	CASSLGQGRTASSYNSPLHF	TGTGCCAGTAGCCTCGGACAGGGACGTACCGCGAGCTCCTATAATTCACCCCTCCACTTT
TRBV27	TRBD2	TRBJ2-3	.	CASSFWSSGRRTDTQYF	TGTGCCAGCAGTTTTTGGTCGAGCGGGAGACGTACAGATACGCAGTATTTT
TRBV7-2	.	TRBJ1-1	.	CASSHGRGSATEAFF	TGTGCCAGCAGCCACGGAAGGGGATCGGCCACTGAAGCTTTCTTT
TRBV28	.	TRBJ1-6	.	CASSLTAYNSPLHF	TGTGCCAGCAGTTTGACAGCCTATAATTCACCCCTCCACTTT
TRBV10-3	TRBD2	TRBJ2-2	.	CAISGASGRAAGELFF	TGTGCCATCAGTGGTGCTAGCGGGAGGGCCGCCGGGGAGCTGTTTTTT
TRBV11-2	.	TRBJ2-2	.	CASSLAELGSGELFF	TGTGCCAGCAGCTTAGCGGAGCTAGGTAGCGGGGAGCTGTTTTTT
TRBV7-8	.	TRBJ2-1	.	CASSSGGADYNEQFF	TGTGCCAGCAGCTCCGGCGGGGCAGACTACAATGAGCAGTTCTTC
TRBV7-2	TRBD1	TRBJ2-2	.	CASSFGTGAYTGELFF	TGTGCCAGCAGCTTCGGGACAGGGGCCTACACCGGGGAGCTGTTTTTT
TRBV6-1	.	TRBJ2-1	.	CASSELAINEQFF	TGTGCCAGCAGTGAATTGGCCATCAATGAGCAGTTCTTC
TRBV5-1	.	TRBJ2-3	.	CASSPPGGETDTQYF	TGCGCCAGCAGTCCTCCGGGGGGCGAAACAGATACGCAGTATTTT
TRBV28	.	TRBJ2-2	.	CAGEERVTGELFF	TGTGCCGGGGAAGAGAGGGTGACCGGGGAGCTGTTTTTT
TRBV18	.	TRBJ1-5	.	CASSPSDNQPQHF	TGTGCCAGCTCACCAAGCGATAATCAGCCCCAGCATTTT
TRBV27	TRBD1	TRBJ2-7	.	CASSAGTGGHHEQYF	TGTGCCAGCAGCGCCGGGACAGGGGGTCACCACGAGCAGTACTTC
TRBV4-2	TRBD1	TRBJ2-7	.	CASSRAGTGQNEQYF	TGTGCCAGCAGCCGGGCCGGGACAGGGCAAAACGAGCAGTACTTC
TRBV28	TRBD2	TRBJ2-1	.	CASSLGASGADEQFF	TGTGCCAGCAGTTTGGGAGCTAGCGGGGCAGATGAGCAGTTCTTC
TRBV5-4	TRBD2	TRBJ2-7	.	CASSPTGTSGYEQYF	TGTGCCAGCAGCCCCACCGGGACTAGCGGCTACGAGCAGTACTTC
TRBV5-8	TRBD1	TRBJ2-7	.	CASLNRGTYEQYF	TGTGCCAGCCTGAACAGGGGAACCTACGAGCAGTACTTC
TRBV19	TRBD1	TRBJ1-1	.	CASTHVTGRTEAFF	TGTGCCAGTACTCACGTGACAGGGAGAACTGAAGCTTTCTTT
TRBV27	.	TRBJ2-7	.	CASRETGSSYEQYF	TGTGCCAGCAGAGAAACAGGGAGCTCCTACGAGCAGTACTTC
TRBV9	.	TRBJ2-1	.	CASSVGSPGEQFF	TGTGCCAGCAGCGTAGGAAGTCCCGGTGAGCAGTTCTTC
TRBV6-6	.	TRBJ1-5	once	CASSKDSNSNQPQHF	TGTGCCAGCAGCAAAGACAGCAATAGCAATCAGCCCCAGCATTTT
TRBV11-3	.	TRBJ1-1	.	CASSGRGVGEAFF	TGTGCCAGCAGCGGTCGCGGAGTGGGTGAAGCTTTCTTT
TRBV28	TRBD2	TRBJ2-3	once	CASSRRQGLAGWDTQYF	TGTGCCAGCAGTCGAAGACAGGGACTAGCGGGATGGGATACGCAGTATTTT
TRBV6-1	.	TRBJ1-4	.	CASSEHYMGGSNEKLFF	TGTGCCAGCAGTGAACACTACATGGGGGGGTCTAATGAAAAACTGTTTTTT
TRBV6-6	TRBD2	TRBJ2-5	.	CASSLAGGQETQYF	TGTGCCAGCAGCTTAGCGGGGGGGCAGGAGACCCAGTACTTC
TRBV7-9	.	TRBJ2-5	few	CASSLTDGETQYF	TGTGCCAGCAGCTTGACAGACGGGGAGACCCAGTACTTC
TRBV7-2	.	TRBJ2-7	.	CASSQQSQGNEQYF	TGTGCCAGCAGCCAACAGAGTCAGGGTAACGAGCAGTACTTC
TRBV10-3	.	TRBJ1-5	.	CAISESYLRTEGNQPQHF	TGTGCCATCAGTGAGTCTTATCTGAGGACAGAAGGGAATCAGCCCCAGCATTTT
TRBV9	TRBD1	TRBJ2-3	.	CASSVGGTGAKDTQYF	TGTGCCAGCAGCGTAGGCGGGACAGGGGCTAAAGATACGCAGTATTTT